These 29 T cell receptor beta chains were sequenced from one sample in a study of T cells in localized non-small cell lung cancer. Sequencing was performed with immunoSEQ multiplex PCR; in TCRdb, only in-frame clones are kept and a portion is missing. Among some 71,000 clones listed, 84% were seen once. The starting material was peripheral blood, obtained before any cancer treatment. Receptors originate from a female donor aged 60 or older with stage I lung adenocarcinoma.

The V gene is TRBV5-1, the J gene TRBJ2-1, with TRBD2 matching over 7 bases. Germline lookup yields CDR1 SGHRS and CDR2 YFSETQ. The CDR3 has 18 residues. V lost 4 bases, J lost 0 bases, and 13 bases stayed unmatched. CDR3 in amino acids: CASSLTRRERSSYNEQFF. CDR3 DNA: TGCGCCAGCAGCCTCACGAGGCGGGAGCGTAGCTCCTACAATGAGCAGTTCTTC.

The chain couples TRBV5-1 to TRBJ2-3; the D is unclear. There are 14 residues in the CDR3. Germline CDR1 is SGHRS and CDR2 is YFSETQ. Trimming shortened V by 0 bases and J by 1 base, and 6 bases separated the two germline ends. This CDR3 reads CASSLVAGTDTQYF. The CDR3 DNA is TGCGCCAGCAGCTTGGTCGCGGGCACAGATACGCAGTATTTT.

The table lists this clone with a count of one. The chain is built from TRBV4-1 and TRBJ2-7; D gene unclear. CDR1 MGHRA and CDR2 YSYEKL come from the germline V gene. Trimming removed 1 base at V and 6 bases at J, with 19 bases between. The CDR3 sequence is 16 residues long. The DNA of the CDR3 is TGCGCCAGCAGCCAAGTGATAAGGACCAGATCACCCGAGCAGTACTTC. This gives the protein CASSQVIRTRSPEQYF.

This chain links TRBV20-1 with TRBJ1-2; D is unresolved. The length of the CDR3 is 11 residues. Trimming removed 3 bases at V and 6 bases at J, with 8 bases between. Per the germline V gene, CDR1 is DFQATT and CDR2 is SNEGSKA (reference sequence). CDR3 region: CSASGPNGYTF. As DNA, the CDR3 is TGCAGTGCTAGCGGACCTAATGGCTACACCTTC.

CDR3 sequence reads: CATSRNIQNGSPLHF. The CDR3 DNA sequence: TGTGCCACCAGCAGAAACATACAGAACGGTTCACCCCTCCACTTT. V is TRBV15 and J is TRBJ1-6; no definite D call. Per the germline V gene, CDR1 is LNHNV and CDR2 is YYDKDF (reference sequence). Trimming took 2 bases from V and 9 from J, leaving 14 bases between them. CDR3 length: 15 amino acids. Combining the CDR3 with reference TRBV15 and TRBJ1-6 gives the whole variable domain DAMVIQNPRYQVTQFGKPVTLSCSQTLNHNVMYWYQQKSSQAPKLLFHYYDKDFNNEADTPDNFQSRRPNTSFCFLDIRSPGLGDTAMYLCATSRNIQNGSPLHFGNGTRLTVT.

The chain is built from TRBV28 and TRBJ1-2, with unresolved D. V shed 4 bases and J shed 7 bases, with 13 bases lying between them. The CDR3 contains 13 residues. Germline CDR1 and CDR2: MDHEN and SYDVKM. The CDR3 nucleotides read TGTGCCAGCAGTTCTCGGCCCCTGGGTGGCTACACCTTC. Amino acid sequence: CASSSRPLGGYTF.

The CDR3, as DNA: TGTGCCAGTAGTGCTCTCAATGAGCAGTTCTTC. It yields the protein CASSALNEQFF. This rearrangement joins TRBV19 to TRBJ2-1, with unresolved D. Germline V CDR1 and CDR2: LNHDA, SQIVND (reference sequence). Deletions cut 5 bases from V and 6 bases from J, with 5 bases between. This CDR3 contains 11 residues.

The table lists this clone with a count of one. The CDR3: CSANPREGYTF. The CDR3, as DNA: TGCAGTGCTAACCCGAGGGAGGGCTACACCTTC. The V and J genes are TRBV20-1 and TRBJ1-2; no definite D call. V was cut by 4 bases and J by 8 bases, with 11 bases left in between. Germline V gives CDR1 DFQATT, CDR2 SNEGSKA (reference sequence). The CDR3 has 11 amino acids.

The count of this clone is one. This chain uses TRBV5-4 with TRBJ2-1; 11 bases line up with TRBD2. Germline CDR1 and CDR2: SGHNT and YYREEE (reference sequence). This CDR3 region has 16 residues. Trimming cost V 3 bases and J 6 bases; bases outside gene matches: 8. The CDR3 loop is CASSSGDSGRANEQFF. The DNA for the CDR3 is TGTGCCAGCAGCTCCGGTGATAGCGGGAGGGCCAATGAGCAGTTCTTC.

The chain couples TRBV9 to TRBJ2-3; TRBD2 aligns across 9 bases. V was pared by 2 bases and J by 6 bases, with 4 bases of the junction left unmatched. The germline CDR1 and CDR2 sequences are SGDLS and YYNGEE. The CDR3 runs 14 residues. The CDR3 sequence is CASSVSGGGDTQYF. The CDR3 coding sequence is TGTGCCAGCAGCGTTAGCGGGGGCGGGGATACGCAGTATTTT. The full variable domain, in which reference TRBV9 and TRBJ2-3 provide the parts outside the CDR3, is DSGVTQTPKHLITATGQRVTLRCSPRSGDLSVYWYQQSLDQGLQFLIQYYNGEERAKGNILERFSAQQFPDLHSELNLSSLELGDSALYFCASSVSGGGDTQYFGPGTRLTVL.

In regard to this clone: Other DNA sequences in the same sample also yield this CDR3. V usage is TRBV15 and J usage is TRBJ2-1, with 12 nucleotides matching TRBD2. The germline V gene encodes CDR1 LNHNV and CDR2 YYDKDF (reference sequence). The J segment lost 5 bases and the V segment lost 1 base, leaving 6 bases of the junction unmatched. The CDR3 consists of 17 residues. CDR3 region: CATSRGRLAGANNEQFF. CDR3 sequence (DNA): TGTGCCACCAGCAGAGGCCGACTAGCGGGAGCGAACAATGAGCAGTTCTTC.

This chain connects TRBV5-1 to TRBJ2-1; D is ambiguous. In germline, CDR1 is SGHRS, CDR2 YFSETQ. V was cut by 4 bases and J by 0 bases, with 11 bases left in between. This CDR3 contains 15 residues. The CDR3 nucleotides are TGCGCCAGCAGCGCCGACGCTCGCTCCTACAATGAGCAGTTCTTC. Translation: CASSADARSYNEQFF.

The gene calls are TRBV5-8 and TRBJ2-3; a possible D gene is TRBD2 (6 bases). CDR3 length: 15 amino acids. V shed 4 bases and J shed 0 bases, with 12 bases lying between them. The germline gives CDR1 SGHTS, CDR2 YDEGEE. The DNA of the CDR3 is TGTGCCAGCAGCCCGGGACTGGCTAGCACAGATACGCAGTATTTT. It codes for CASSPGLASTDTQYF.

This sequence joins TRBV7-2 and TRBJ1-3; TRBD1 might be the D (6 bases). The germline CDR1 and CDR2 sequences are SGHTA and FQGNSA. This CDR3 region has 17 residues. V was pared by 5 bases and J by 2 bases, with 19 bases between. CDR3 in DNA: TGTGCCAGCAGCCGAGTGAGGGGGGGCCAGGCTGGAAACACCATATATTTT. Translating gives CASSRVRGGQAGNTIYF.

The chain uses TRBV19 and TRBJ1-5, with TRBD1 as a possible D gene (5 bases). From germline, CDR1 is LNHDA and CDR2 SQIVND (reference sequence). V dropped 3 bases and J dropped 7 bases, with 19 bases sitting between them. CDR3 size: 16 residues. In DNA, the CDR3 is TGTGCCAGTAGTATGAGTTGGACACGGGGCGAACAGCCCCAGCATTTT. The encoded protein is CASSMSWTRGEQPQHF.

The gene calls are TRBV19 and TRBJ2-3, with 9 bases matching TRBD1. CDR3 length: 12 amino acids. Per germline, CDR1 LNHDA and CDR2 SQIVND (reference sequence). With V trimmed by 8 bases and J by 6 bases, 3 bases remained unmatched. As DNA, the CDR3 is TGTGCCAGTGGGACAGGGATGGATACGCAGTATTTT. Protein: CASGTGMDTQYF. Full variable domain (remainder filled in from reference TRBV19 and TRBJ2-3): DGGITQSPKYLFRKEGQNVTLSCEQNLNHDAMYWYRQDPGQGLRLIYYSQIVNDFQKGDIAEGYSVSREKKESFPLTVTSAQKNPTAFYLCASGTGMDTQYFGPGTRLTVL.

This rearrangement joins TRBV27 to TRBJ2-1; 12 bases align to TRBD2. With V trimmed by 0 bases and J by 1 base, 7 bases remained unmatched. Per germline, CDR1 MNHEY and CDR2 SMNVEV (reference sequence). The CDR3 extends over 19 amino acids. The CDR3 loop is CASSLSHRTSGVSYNEQFF. DNA of the CDR3: TGTGCCAGCAGTTTATCCCACCGGACTAGCGGGGTTTCCTACAATGAGCAGTTCTTC.

Here the CDR3 reads CASSLRGDKGNEKLFF. The CDR3 coding sequence is TGTGCCAGCAGCTTACGAGGGGACAAGGGTAATGAAAAACTGTTTTTT. The chain joins TRBV11-2 to TRBJ1-4; tentatively, D is TRBD1 (6 bases). The ends were cut back, 2 bases at V and 4 bases at J, with 14 bases in the middle. Germline CDR1 SGHAT, CDR2 FQNNGV. The CDR3 is 16 amino acids.

The V call is TRBV7-3, the J call TRBJ2-5; 9 bases agree with TRBD1. Trimming took 1 base from V and 5 from J; bases not matched to a gene: 20. The germline V gene encodes CDR1 SGHTA and CDR2 FQGTGA. The CDR3 has 20 residues. CDR3 nucleotide sequence: TGTGCCAGCAGCTTAATCCCTTTCGGGACAGGGCCGAAAAGGGTGGAGACCCAGTACTTC. Translating it yields CASSLIPFGTGPKRVETQYF.

The chain employs TRBV18 and TRBJ1-4; TRBD1 agrees at 7 bases. Germline V gene lookup returns CDR1 KGHSH and CDR2 LQKENI. V lost 4 bases and J lost 6; bases outside the gene matches: 14. The CDR3 is made up of 17 amino acids. CDR3 in amino acids: CASSHQGEQGGHEKLFF. CDR3 coding DNA: TGTGCCAGCTCACACCAGGGGGAGCAGGGAGGCCATGAAAAACTGTTTTTT. Full variable domain (remainder filled in from reference TRBV18 and TRBJ1-4): NAGVMQNPRHLVRRRGQEARLRCSPMKGHSHVYWYRQLPEEGLKFMVYLQKENIIDESGMPKERFSAEFPKEGPSILRIQQVVRGDSAAYFCASSHQGEQGGHEKLFFGSGTQLSVL.

The chain links TRBV7-8 to TRBJ1-1; D ambiguous. V was clipped by 4 bases and J by 1 base, with 13 bases between them. CDR3 length: 15 residues. Germline CDR1 reads SGHVS; CDR2 reads FQNEAQ. Here the CDR3 reads CASSSGLTGNTEAFF. DNA for the CDR3: TGTGCCAGCAGCTCAGGCCTGACGGGGAACACTGAAGCTTTCTTT. The full variable domain, with the rest looked up from reference TRBV7-8 and TRBJ1-1, is GAGVSQSPRYKVAKRGQDVALRCDPISGHVSLFWYQQALGQGPEFLTYFQNEAQLDKSGLPSDRFFAERPEGSVSTLKIQRTQQEDSAVYLCASSSGLTGNTEAFFGQGTRLTVV.

This clone was seen once. The chain links TRBV27 to TRBJ2-7; 7 nucleotides match TRBD2. The CDR3 has 15 amino acids. V trimming: 0 bases; J trimming: 5 bases; junction bases outside the gene matches: 7. Germline loops: CDR1 MNHEY, CDR2 SMNVEV (reference sequence). DNA for the CDR3: TGTGCCAGCAGTTTATCCGCGGGAGTAAACCACGAGCAGTACTTC. Translating it yields CASSLSAGVNHEQYF.

The chain carries TRBV7-2 and TRBJ1-1; tentative D call: TRBD1 (5 bases). CDR3 length equals 15 residues. Trimming took 5 bases from V and 12 from J, leaving 25 bases between them. Germline CDR1 reads SGHTA; CDR2 reads FQGNSA. Here the CDR3 reads CASSLDINTGSNTFF. CDR3 sequence (DNA): TGTGCCAGCAGCCTTGATATAAATACAGGATCCAATACTTTCTTT. Based on the CDR3 plus reference TRBV7-2 and TRBJ1-1, the full variable domain is GAGVSQSPSNKVTEKGKDVELRCDPISGHTALYWYRQSLGQGLEFLIYFQGNSAPDKSGLPSDRFSAERTGGSVSTLTIQRTQQEDSAVYLCASSLDINTGSNTFFGQGTRLTVV.

This clone appeared once. V usage is TRBV11-3 and J usage is TRBJ2-5, with D possibly TRBD2 on 6 matching bases. This CDR3 is 14 amino acids long. Per germline, CDR1 SGHNT and CDR2 YENEEA. V lost 5 bases and J 5 bases, leaving 15 bases between the germline ends. The CDR3 here is CASSQMGGGETQYF. CDR3 DNA: TGTGCCAGCAGCCAGATGGGAGGCGGGGAGACCCAGTACTTC.

The rearrangement uses TRBV7-9 and TRBJ2-5; possible D gene TRBD1, 5 bases. CDR3 size: 14 residues. CDR1 and CDR2 from the germline V gene are SEHNR and FQNEAQ (reference sequence). Deletions cut 0 bases from V and 5 bases from J, with 10 bases between. CDR3 protein: CASSLAGLGETQYF. In nucleotides, the CDR3 is TGTGCCAGCAGCTTAGCGGGGCTAGGGGAGACCCAGTACTTC. The variable domain in full, completed from reference TRBV7-9 and TRBJ2-5, reads DTGVSQNPRHKITKRGQNVTFRCDPISEHNRLYWYRQTLGQGPEFLTYFQNEAQLEKSRLLSDRFSAERPKGSFSTLEIQRTEQGDSAMYLCASSLAGLGETQYFGPGTRLLVL.

CDR3 region: CASSLSSGANVLTF. In nucleotides, the CDR3 is TGTGCCAGCAGCTTAAGCAGTGGGGCCAACGTCCTGACTTTC. The rearrangement links TRBV11-3 to TRBJ2-6, with D uncertain. This CDR3 spans 14 amino acids. Germline lookup yields CDR1 SGHNT and CDR2 YENEEA. V shed 2 bases and J shed 3 bases, with 5 bases lying between them.

This sequence joins TRBV7-6 and TRBJ1-1; D is ambiguous. V was shortened by 5 bases and J by 2 bases, with 3 bases between the two germline ends. The length of the CDR3 is 11 residues. Per the germline V gene, CDR1 is SGHVS and CDR2 is FNYEAQ. CDR3 amino acids: CASSLNTEAFF. DNA of the CDR3: TGTGCCAGCAGCCTTAACACTGAAGCTTTCTTT.

The chain carries TRBV5-1 and TRBJ1-2; no firm D call. V was pared by 0 bases and J by 7 bases, with 19 bases between. The germline V gene has CDR1 SGHRS and CDR2 YFSETQ. The CDR3 contains 16 residues. The CDR3 reads CASSLVGTTSTIGYTF. CDR3 sequence (DNA): TGCGCCAGCAGCTTGGTTGGAACAACATCAACTATTGGCTACACCTTC.

This chain links TRBV27 with TRBJ1-4; possibly TRBD1 for D (5 bases). V was trimmed by 5 bases and J by 0 bases, leaving 22 bases between them. Germline V lookup: CDR1 MNHEY, CDR2 SMNVEV (reference sequence). The CDR3 spans 19 residues. The CDR3 reads CASSLRPLGGSSTNEKLFF. Here the CDR3 DNA reads TGTGCCAGCAGTCTACGCCCCCTTGGGGGTTCGTCAACTAATGAAAAACTGTTTTTT.